The source of this TCR beta chain is a study of technical replicates of blood from a handful of donors. V was pared by 4 bases and J by 0 bases, with 13 bases between. Germline CDR1 reads MDHEN; CDR2 reads SYDVKM. This CDR3 has 15 amino acids. This clone appeared once. Here immunoSEQ multiplex PCR was the method, and the copy in TCRdb shows in-frame clones only, minus some. This sample carries some 84,000 clones, roughly 90% of them seen once, and the ten largest clones take approximately 0.41%. J is TRBJ2-7 and V is TRBV28; D may be TRBD2 (5 bases). This clonotype was obtained from a human donor in good health. The sample was T cells isolated from PBMCs. This chain's CDR3 is CASSWTFLSSYEQYF. The CDR3 bases are TGTGCCAGCAGTTGGACTTTCCTGAGCTCCTACGAGCAGTACTTC.